This T cell receptor beta chain derives from a study of blood T cell repertoires in COVID-19. Study information: Sources were T cells, B-cell-depleted T cells, or PBMCs; the material itself was cDNA or gDNA.

The protocol was immunoSEQ multiplex PCR, while the TCRdb copy is restricted to in-frame clones and leaves out a portion. The data hold 150,000 to 200,000 clones, with around 88% observed a single time. Germline values: CDR1 MNHEY, CDR2 SVGAGI. This CDR3 is 13 amino acids long. V was clipped by 5 bases and J by 4 bases, with 12 bases between them. Sequences were obtained from peripheral blood. The genes are TRBV6-5 and TRBJ2-7; D gene uncertain. The clonotype was recovered from a woman aged 30 to 39 with acute or convalescent COVID-19. The CDR3, as DNA: TGTGCCAGCAGTACTACCGATGGTTACGAGCAGTACTTC. Amino acids: CASSTTDGYEQYF.